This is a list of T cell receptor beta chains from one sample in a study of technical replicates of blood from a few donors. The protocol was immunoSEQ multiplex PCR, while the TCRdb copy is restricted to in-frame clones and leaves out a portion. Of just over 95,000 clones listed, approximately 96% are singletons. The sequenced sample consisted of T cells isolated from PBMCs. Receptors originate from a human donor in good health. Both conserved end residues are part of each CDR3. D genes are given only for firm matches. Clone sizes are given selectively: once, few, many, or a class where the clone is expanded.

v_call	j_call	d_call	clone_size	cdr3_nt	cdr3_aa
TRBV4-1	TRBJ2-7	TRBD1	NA	TGCGCCAGCAGCGCCACCGGGACAGGGGGCGAGCAGTACTTC	CASSATGTGGEQYF
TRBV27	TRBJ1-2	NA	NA	TGTGCCAGCAGTTTATGGGCAGCCTCAGGCTATGGCTACACCTTC	CASSLWAASGYGYTF
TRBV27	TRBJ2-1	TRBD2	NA	TGTGCCAGCAGTTTAACCCCCCGTAGCGGGGGGGCGGGTAATGAGCAGTTCTTC	CASSLTPRSGGAGNEQFF
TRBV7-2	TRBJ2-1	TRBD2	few	TGTGCCAGCAGCTCTAGCGGGAGCCGATATTATGAGCAGTTCTTC	CASSSSGSRYYEQFF
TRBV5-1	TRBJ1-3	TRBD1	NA	TGCGCCAGCAGCCTCCCCACCGGGACAGCGAACACCATATATTTT	CASSLPTGTANTIYF
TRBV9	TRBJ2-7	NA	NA	TGTGCCAGCAGCGTACGGGGAGGTGAGCAGTACTTC	CASSVRGGEQYF
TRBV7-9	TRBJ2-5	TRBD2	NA	TGTGCCAGCAGCTTAAACCCACTAGCGGAAGAGACCCAGTACTTC	CASSLNPLAEETQYF
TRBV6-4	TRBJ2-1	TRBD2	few	TGTGCCAGCAGTACCCGCAGCGGGGACTACAATGAGCAGTTCTTC	CASSTRSGDYNEQFF
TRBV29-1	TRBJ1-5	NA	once	TGCAGCGTTGGTGGGGGGTTTAGCAATCAGCCCCAGCATTTT	CSVGGGFSNQPQHF
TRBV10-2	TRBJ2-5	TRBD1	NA	TGCGCCAGCAGTACCTGGACAGGGGGTTACCAAGAGACCCAGTACTTC	CASSTWTGGYQETQYF
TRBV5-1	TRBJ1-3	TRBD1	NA	TGCGCCAGCAGCTTGGAACAGGGGCCTTACTCTGGAAACACCATATATTTT	CASSLEQGPYSGNTIYF
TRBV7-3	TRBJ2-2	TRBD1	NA	TGTGCCAGCAGCTTCGGACAGGGGAGCACCGGGGAGCTGTTTTTT	CASSFGQGSTGELFF
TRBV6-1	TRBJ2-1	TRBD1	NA	TGTGCCAGCAGTTTCCGACAGGGGGGTTACAATGAGCAGTTCTTC	CASSFRQGGYNEQFF
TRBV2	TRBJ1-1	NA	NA	TGTGCCAGCAGTCCGAACGACAGGAACACTGAAGCTTTCTTT	CASSPNDRNTEAFF
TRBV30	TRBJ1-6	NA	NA	TGTGCCTCCCAGAGGGGCTGGGGGGGTGAGGATAATTCACCCCTCCACTTT	CASQRGWGGEDNSPLHF
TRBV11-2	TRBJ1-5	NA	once	TGTGCCAGCAGCTTAAACAAGGTAGCCGTTCCCAATCAGCCCCAGCATTTT	CASSLNKVAVPNQPQHF